The sample holds many counts of the clone carrying this T cell receptor (beta chain). Its antigen is undetermined. This entry is derived from a study of T-cell reconstitution after alpha-beta-depleted transplantation in children. Unique molecular identifiers featured in how the TCRbeta library was prepared. TCRdb processed the PCR reads anew with MiXCR; each CDR3 protein has one entry. The sample yields more than 200,000 distinct CDR3 sequences, more than 15% seen once. Germline-derived CDR1 and CDR2 are MNHEY and SVGEGT. J was trimmed by 3 bases and V by 5 bases; bases with no gene match: 4. CDR3 length: 13 amino acids. Points from the study as a whole: There were some patients whose high TCRbeta diversity at day 60 came from surviving recipient T cells and thymic progenitors.

The clonotype originates from a male patient between 2 and 10 years old who had a stem cell transplant for acute lymphoblastic leukemia, so the T cells may come from the graft donor. The V gene is TRBV6-2 or TRBV6-3, the J gene TRBJ2-7, with 7 bases lining up with TRBD1. This material consisted of PBMCs, mostly from graft donor cells, taken 360 days after TCRalphabeta/CD19-depleted stem cell transplant. The chain's CDR3 is CASSMDRFYEQYF. The CDR3 region has the DNA TGTGCCAGCAGTATGGACAGGTTCTACGAGCAGTACTTC.